This TCR beta chain is from a study of Ad26.COV2.S vaccination and SARS-CoV-2 variants. Deletions cut 6 bases from V and 6 bases from J, with 21 bases between. The CDR3 loop spans 15 amino acids. Germline CDR1 is SGDLS and CDR2 is YYNGEE. This clone appeared a few times. Its antigen is not known. The treatment denotes: roughly 18 received Ad26.COV2.S at low or high dose, single or two shots; about 5 received placebo; per-sample allocation not given. Specimen acquisition occurred on day 63 following the initial vaccine or placebo injection. This vaccine is an Ad26 vector that expresses the Wuhan-strain SARS-CoV-2 spike. Study-wide results and caveats: Responses of spike-specific T cells (both CD8+ and CD4+) reportedly showed substantial breadth after vaccination.

Assay: immunoSEQ multiplex PCR; the TCRdb copy retains only in-frame clones and omits some. Of 300,000 to 400,000 clones in the sample, 80% to 90% were seen once. This receptor was taken from a person aged 18-60 years who received the Ad26.COV2.S COVID-19 vaccine or a placebo. This material consisted of peripheral blood, taken in a trial of Ad26.COV2.S vaccine versus placebo. The rearrangement uses TRBV9 and TRBJ1-2; D is possibly TRBD1 (6 bases). The CDR3: CASTARGAYKDGYTF. The CDR3 DNA reads as TGTGCCAGCACGGCGAGGGGGGCCTACAAGGATGGCTACACCTTC.